The T cell receptor beta chain under discussion was sequenced for a study of CD8 T cells in ankylosing spondylitis. Overall study results and limits: Apparently characteristic of ankylosing spondylitis blood was a TCR beta motif (about eight highly homologous variants).

This clonotype was counted ten times or more. The antigen remains undetermined. Germline CDR1 SGDLS, CDR2 YYNGEE. The ends lost 4 bases at V and 2 bases at J; junction bases unmatched: 10. This CDR3 is built from 16 residues. Preparation of TCR beta libraries was done by quantitative 5'-RACE with molecular barcodes. TCRdb processed the 5' RACE reads anew with MiXCR; each CDR3 protein has one entry. This table holds about 42,000 distinct CDR3 sequences, around 2.9% found once. This clonotype originated in a male donor with ankylosing spondylitis or in good health (not recorded which). V gene TRBV9 combines with J gene TRBJ2-3; 7 bases line up with TRBD2. The specimen sequenced was blood, either unsorted or a sorted T cell fraction (not recorded which). The CDR3 sequence: CASSQLSSGATDTQYF. The CDR3 nucleotides are TGTGCCAGCAGCCAACTTTCTAGCGGAGCCACAGATACGCAGTATTTT. Filled out from reference TRBV9 and TRBJ2-3, the complete variable domain reads DSGVTQTPKHLITATGQRVTLRCSPRSGDLSVYWYQQSLDQGLQFLIQYYNGEERAKGNILERFSAQQFPDLHSELNLSSLELGDSALYFCASSQLSSGATDTQYFGPGTRLTVL.